The next 18 T cell receptor beta chains were all read from a single sample in a study of cytotoxic CD8 clonotypes in ibrutinib-treated CLL. The method was immunoSEQ multiplex PCR; TCRdb's version includes in-frame clones alone and lacks a portion of them. The sample holds around 130,000 clones, 84% seen once. Material: PBMCs, obtained after 24 months of ibrutinib treatment. The receptors were sampled from a human donor with chronic lymphocytic leukemia.

This clone appeared a few times. The genes are TRBV10-2 and TRBJ1-6; TRBD1 agrees at 8 bases. The CDR3 totals 13 residues. V was pared by 8 bases and J by 9 bases, with 6 bases of the junction left unmatched. CDR1 is WSHSY, CDR2 SAAADI, per germline. This CDR3 reads CASADRAFSPLHF. The DNA for the CDR3 is TGCGCCAGCGCGGACAGGGCTTTTTCACCCCTCCACTTT.

The CDR3 loop reads CASWTGYGQPQHF. CDR3 DNA: TGTGCCAGCTGGACAGGGTATGGCCAGCCCCAGCATTTT. V and J are TRBV21-1 and TRBJ1-5; the table gives TRBD1 as D, unverified against the DNA. TRBV21-1 is given as a pseudogene. CDR3 size: 13 residues.

The chain links TRBV2 to TRBJ1-1; D is unclear. V was shortened by 3 bases and J by 9 bases, with 8 bases between the two germline ends. The CDR3 spans 11 residues. Per germline, CDR1 SNHLY and CDR2 FYNNEI. The CDR3 DNA follows: TGTGCCAGCAGTGATTCAGCGCAAGCTTTCTTT. This codes for CASSDSAQAFF.

The rearrangement joins TRBV27 to TRBJ2-2; possibly TRBD2 for D (6 bases). The CDR3 loop spans 14 amino acids. Germline V gene data show CDR1 as MNHEY and CDR2 as SMNVEV (reference sequence). The germline V and J ends were trimmed by 7 bases and 5 bases, with 14 bases remaining between them. The CDR3 loop is CASIRQGGTGELFF. CDR3 nucleotides: TGTGCCAGCATTCGGCAGGGAGGAACCGGGGAGCTGTTTTTT.

The genes are TRBV19 and TRBJ1-1; TRBD1 matches 12 bases. The CDR3 runs to 17 residues. V gave up 1 base and J gave up 4 bases; unmatched junction bases: 7. Germline lookup yields CDR1 LNHDA and CDR2 SQIVND (reference sequence). The CDR3 is CASSIVVGTGGVTEAFF. As DNA, the CDR3 is TGTGCCAGTAGTATAGTAGTAGGGACAGGGGGCGTCACTGAAGCTTTCTTT.

This clone was counted between two and nine times. The rearrangement links TRBV27 to TRBJ2-7; a weak D match, TRBD1 (5 bases). Trimming pared 5 bases from V and 0 bases from J, leaving 11 bases between. The CDR3 has 14 residues. Germline CDR1 MNHEY, CDR2 SMNVEV (reference sequence). CDR3 loop: CASSPRQSSYEQYF. The CDR3 nucleotides are TGTGCCAGCAGTCCAAGACAGAGCTCCTACGAGCAGTACTTC.

The chain joins TRBV6-5 to TRBJ2-3, with D possibly TRBD2 on 7 matching bases. The V gene's germline CDR1 is MNHEY and CDR2 SVGAGI. Trimming stripped 2 bases from V and 3 bases from J, with 15 bases between. The CDR3 sequence is 16 residues long. The CDR3 bases are TGTGCCAGCAGTTACGGGGGGGCTGTGGGAACAGATACGCAGTATTTT. Amino acids: CASSYGGAVGTDTQYF.

V and J are TRBV5-1 and TRBJ2-5; TRBD2 matches 8 bases. Germline V lookup: CDR1 SGHRS, CDR2 YFSETQ. CDR3 length: 14 amino acids. The junction had 5 bases not matched to a gene; V was cut back by 2 bases and J by 5 bases. CDR3 protein: CASSFGGAQETQYF. The CDR3 DNA follows: TGCGCCAGCAGCTTCGGGGGGGCCCAGGAGACCCAGTACTTC.

The sample holds one count of this clone. The CDR3 is CASALGRLSTDTQYF. CDR3 bases: TGTGCCAGCGCCCTGGGACGGCTTAGCACAGATACGCAGTATTTT. The chain employs TRBV11-2 and TRBJ2-3; D possibly matches TRBD1 or TRBD2 (5 bases each). The CDR3 has 15 residues. Trimming took off 8 bases at V and 0 bases at J, with 15 bases between the two ends. CDR1 and CDR2 from the germline V gene are SGHAT and FQNNGV.

The CDR3 protein is CATRDRPNQPQHF. As DNA, the CDR3 is TGTGCCACCCGTGACAGACCCAATCAGCCCCAGCATTTT. This chain joins TRBV28 and TRBJ1-5; perhaps TRBD1 as D (5 bases). V dropped 10 bases and J dropped 3 bases, with 13 bases sitting between them. The germline V gene has CDR1 MDHEN and CDR2 SYDVKM. This CDR3 spans 13 amino acids.

The rearrangement joins TRBV20-1 to TRBJ2-1, with no clear D. This CDR3 spans 11 amino acids. Germline assignment: CDR1 DFQATT and CDR2 SNEGSKA (reference sequence). Trimming pared 6 bases from V and 4 bases from J, leaving 7 bases between. DNA of the CDR3: TGCAGTGCCAACGAGTACAATGAGCAGTTCTTC. It translates to CSANEYNEQFF.

On this clone itself: This CDR3 is missing its conserved last phenylalanine or tryptophan, likely due to a read error. The J gene is TRBJ1-1, the V gene TRBV9; TRBD1 might be the D (5 bases). The CDR3 contains 13 residues. Deletions cut 4 bases from V and 4 bases from J, with 11 bases between. Germline lookup yields CDR1 SGDLS and CDR2 YYNGEE. CDR3 region: CASSQAQGTEAFS. CDR3 DNA sequence: TGTGCCAGCAGCCAGGCCCAGGGCACTGAAGCTTTCTCT.

The V and J genes are TRBV7-9 and TRBJ2-1; D is ambiguous. V lost 5 bases and J lost 0, with 5 bases in between. The CDR3 contains 13 residues. Germline V gene sequence: CDR1 SEHNR, CDR2 FQNEAQ (reference sequence). The CDR3 coding sequence is TGTGCCAGCAGCATGAGCTCCTACAATGAGCAGTTCTTC. Translation gives CASSMSSYNEQFF.

The chain is built from TRBV12-1 and TRBJ1-6; the table assigns TRBD1, which was not confirmed against the DNA. TRBV12-1 has pseudogene status. The CDR3 runs 18 residues. CDR3 region: CASSFGGQQIIYNSPLHF. The CDR3, as DNA: TGTGCCAGCAGCTTTGGGGGACAGCAAATCATCTATAATTCACCCCTCCACTTT.

The V gene is TRBV29-1, the J gene TRBJ2-6, with 9 bases identical to TRBD1. Trimming took 6 bases from V and 2 from J; bases not matched to a gene: 2. CDR1 SQVTM and CDR2 ANQGSEA come from the germline V gene. This CDR3 region has 14 residues. The CDR3 loop reads CSVRQGAGANVLTF. In DNA, the CDR3 is TGCAGCGTCCGACAGGGGGCTGGGGCCAACGTCCTGACTTTC.

The chain employs TRBV5-1 and TRBJ2-1, with 8 bases fitting TRBD1. With 4 bases clipped from V and 15 bases from J, the junction kept 6 bases outside the gene matches. Germline lookup yields CDR1 SGHRS and CDR2 YFSETQ. This CDR3 region has 11 residues. The CDR3 DNA is TGCGCCAGCAGCACCGGACAGGGTCGGTTCTTC. This sequence encodes CASSTGQGRFF.

The chain recombines TRBV6-1 with TRBJ1-1, with TRBD1 identical over 8 bases. This CDR3 has 11 residues. Germline lookup yields CDR1 MNHNS and CDR2 SASEGT. The V gene end was trimmed by 10 bases and the J gene end by 8 bases; junction bases not matched to a gene: 6. CDR3 sequence reads: CATTGGTEAFF. CDR3 nucleotide sequence: TGTGCCACCACAGGGGGAACAGAAGCTTTCTTT.

This clone was seen a few times. The rearrangement joins TRBV5-4 to TRBJ2-5; TRBD2 aligns across 7 bases. This CDR3 comprises 14 residues. V lost 0 bases and J lost 4; bases outside the gene matches: 3. The germline V gene encodes CDR1 SGHNT and CDR2 YYREEE (reference sequence). As DNA, the CDR3 is TGTGCCAGCAGCTTGGGGGCGGGGGTAGAGACCCAGTACTTC. This codes for CASSLGAGVETQYF.